Sequencing of this T cell receptor beta chain was carried out in a study of T cells in Graves' hyperthyroidism and ophthalmopathy. Clinical symptoms, serum thyroxine, TRAb, thyroid ultrasound and orbital computed tomography informed diagnoses. The authors obtained PBMCs from around 10 ml of fresh peripheral blood. RNA transcripts served as the template for amplifying TCR beta CDR3 regions. In the first-round RT-PCR of the TCR CDR3, the HTBI primer set was used. TCRdb called the multiplex PCR reads again in MiXCR, with one record for every CDR3 protein. The data contain about 420,000 distinct CDR3 sequences, approximately 15% of them singletons. Study findings and constraints: The model anticipated ophthalmopathy a median around six months pre-onset.

Concerning this clonotype: Its antigen is unidentified. Since a much larger clone is just one base distant, this may be a read error.

This CDR3 spans 12 amino acids. Germline V gene sequence: CDR1 SGHVS, CDR2 FQNEAQ. The ends were cut back, 5 bases at V and 11 bases at J, with 15 bases in the middle. The chain is built from TRBV7-8 and TRBJ1-1; the D gene is possibly TRBD1 (6 bases). The sequence was obtained from a woman younger than 30 with Graves' hyperthyroidism. Material: blood. The CDR3 region has the DNA TGTGCCAGCAGCCCGGAAGGGGGGGCGGCTTTCTTT. The encoded protein is CASSPEGGAAFF. Together with reference TRBV7-8 and TRBJ1-1, the CDR3 gives the full variable domain: GAGVSQSPRYKVAKRGQDVALRCDPISGHVSLFWYQQALGQGPEFLTYFQNEAQLDKSGLPSDRFFAERPEGSVSTLKIQRTQQEDSAVYLCASSPEGGAAFFGQGTRLTVV.